This section outlines one T cell receptor (beta chain) sequence together with its context. As yet, its antigen is unknown. The CDR3 end falls 3 residues outside the read, so it is completed with the germline J gene. Using immunoSEQ multiplex PCR, the repertoire was profiled, and TCRdb retains in-frame clones only, with some absent. The sample holds more than 35,000 clones, and no clone turns up only once. The data stem from a study of T cell clonality in common variable immunodeficiency. Study results and limitations: CVID patient heterogeneity limited repertoire-clinical complication correlations. CVID subjects showed higher TCRbeta clonality than healthy controls.

The CDR3 is 14 amino acids. V lost 7 bases and J lost 7, with 17 bases in between. Sequencing was performed on peripheral blood mononuclear cells. The receptor comes from a person between 18 and 75 years old in good health. The chain employs TRBV23-1 and TRBJ1-5, with D possibly TRBD1 on 6 matching bases. TRBV23-1 is placed among ORFs of uncertain function. This chain's CDR3 is CASTGGGSGQPQHF. The sequenced part of the CDR3 DNA is TGCGCCAGCACGGGGGGGGGCTCTGGGCAGCCC.